This T cell receptor beta chain originates from a study of T-cell memory formation after mild COVID-19 (dated by TCRdb to about 2021). Some background on the complete study: Most TCR sequence clusters were specific to one of the two donors. In two donors, T-cell clones that expanded and contracted after mild COVID-19 were followed by sequencing TCRalpha and TCRbeta repertoires longitudinally. Two young, previously healthy adult volunteers made up the cohort, one male and one female.

TCRdb names Illumina NovaSeq 6000 as the instrument used. TCRalpha and TCRbeta cDNA libraries were constructed by 5'RACE with constant-segment primers, with sample barcodes and unique molecular identifiers being introduced. Trizol reagent was used to extract RNA from every sample. The libraries were amplified in two PCR steps, and the second step added a second sample barcode and Illumina TruSeq adapters. The libraries were sequenced on an Illumina NovaSeq using 2 x 150 bp paired-end reads. In the paper's pipeline: Demultiplexing of reads and collapsing into UMI-guided consensus sequences were performed with migec v1.2.7. Using mixcr v2.1.11, the UMI consensuses were aligned to TRA and TRB V and J templates and assembled into clonotypes. A clonotype was counted as expanded or contracted only when both edgeR and NoisET called the clonotype significant, with the noise models trained on biological replicates. edgeR calls used a false discovery rate-adjusted p below 0.01 and a log2 fold-change threshold of 1. As an exploratory analysis of dynamics, PCA with hierarchical clustering was applied to max-normalized trajectories of the 1000 most abundant clonotypes. Separately sequenced CD4+ and CD8+ repertoires were used to assign a CD4 or CD8 phenotype to each responding clone. The public reads were reanalyzed by TCRdb: fastp trimming at Q25, MiXCR alignment, in-frame beta chains only. Each entry merges the rows of one CDR3 protein and shows their most common DNA and genes. The V and J calls and clone size are TCRdb's, not the authors'. The sample table shows 450,000 or so distinct CDR3 sequences, and 15% to 25% are seen once. The ten biggest clones cover around 8% of the sample.

Beyond this particular receptor, the publication reports: Clones contracting from day 15 to 85 had balanced CD4/CD8 phenotypes, while a second wave expanding from day 15 to 37 was biased towards CD4+. Whether the second-wave clones peaking on day 37 were SARS-CoV-2 specific was not confirmed. Contracting CD4+ clones appeared mostly in the CM and EM memory subsets, whereas CD8+ clones were enriched in EMRA. The detection of some responding clones in pre-infection memory suggests that pre-existing cross-reactive memory T cells joined the SARS-CoV-2 response. The study covered only two mild cases, and larger cohorts including severe cases with pre-infection samples were considered necessary.

CDR1 and CDR2, looked up from the germline V gene, are MNHEY and SVGEGT. A distance of 3 bases separates the germline ends of V and J, which lose 4 bases and 2 bases respectively. Including the terminal cysteine and phenylalanine, the CDR3 comprises 11 residues. Just the 33-base CDR3 DNA is kept, in frame starting at base 1. PBMCs were isolated by Ficoll-Paque density gradient centrifugation. This clonotype occurred a few times. Its antigen remains unidentified. No base qualities exist here, and no much larger clone lies one base off it. The chain couples TRBV6-2 or TRBV6-3 to TRBJ2-7, with an unclear D gene assignment. This clonotype was sampled from an adult woman who had mild COVID-19 (a few samples of this study predate the infection). The sample titles of this study are shuffled in the database, so cell type and time point are left out; the donor was told from shared clones. The sequencing sample was made of PBMCs or a T cell subset sorted from them (not recorded which). The bases are TGTGCCAGCAGTTTACCCTACGAGCAGTACTTC. It specifies CASSLPYEQYF.